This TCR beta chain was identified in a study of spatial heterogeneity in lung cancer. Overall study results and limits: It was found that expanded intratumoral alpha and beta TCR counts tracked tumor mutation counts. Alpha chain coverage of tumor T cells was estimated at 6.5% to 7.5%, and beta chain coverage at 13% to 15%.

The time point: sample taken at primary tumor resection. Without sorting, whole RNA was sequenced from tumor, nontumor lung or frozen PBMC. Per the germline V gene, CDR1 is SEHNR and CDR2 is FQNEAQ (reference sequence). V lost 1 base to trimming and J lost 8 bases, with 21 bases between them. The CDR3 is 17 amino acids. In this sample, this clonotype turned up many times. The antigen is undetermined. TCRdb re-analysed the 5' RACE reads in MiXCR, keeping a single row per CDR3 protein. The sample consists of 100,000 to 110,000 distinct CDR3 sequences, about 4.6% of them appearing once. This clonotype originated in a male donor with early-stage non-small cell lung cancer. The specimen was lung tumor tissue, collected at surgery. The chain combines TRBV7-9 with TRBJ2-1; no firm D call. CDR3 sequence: CASSLGEGRRSRDEQFF. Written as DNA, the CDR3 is TGTGCCAGCAGCTTAGGTGAAGGGCGCCGTAGCCGGGATGAGCAGTTCTTC.